These 3 T cell receptor beta chains were all obtained from the same sample, sequenced in a study of shared clonotypes between healthy human individuals. Using immunoSEQ multiplex PCR, the repertoire was profiled, and TCRdb retains in-frame clones only, with some absent. Of fewer than 1.6 million clones in the sample, 98% were seen once. Source material: naive CD4+ T cells sorted from blood. The subset denotes: CD45RA+ positively selected. These receptors originate from a man younger than 40 in good health.

The chain links TRBV5-1 to TRBJ2-3; TRBD1 is a possible D gene (5 bases). This CDR3 contains 16 residues. CDR1 SGHRS and CDR2 YFSETQ come from the germline V gene. V was shortened by 4 bases and J by 0 bases, with 15 bases between the two germline ends. The CDR3 spells CASSPQGSQSTDTQYF. CDR3 in DNA: TGCGCCAGCAGCCCCCAGGGTAGCCAAAGCACAGATACGCAGTATTTT.

On this clone itself: Other DNA sequences from this sample encode an identical CDR3 as well. The gene calls are TRBV18 and TRBJ2-3; 9 nucleotides align to TRBD1. CDR3 length equals 14 residues. V was clipped by 2 bases and J by 5 bases; unmatched bases: 2. Germline V gives CDR1 KGHSH, CDR2 LQKENI. The CDR3 loop is CASSPTGGGDTQYF. The CDR3 nucleotides are TGTGCCAGCTCACCAACAGGGGGCGGAGATACGCAGTATTTT.

This rearrangement joins TRBV15 to TRBJ2-3, with TRBD2 identical over 10 bases. Trimming removed 1 base from V and 3 bases from J; junction bases left unmatched: 4. This CDR3 has 16 amino acids. CDR1 is LNHNV, CDR2 YYDKDF, per germline (reference sequence). CDR3 protein: CATSRVTSGITDTQYF. CDR3 coding DNA: TGTGCCACCAGCAGAGTTACTAGCGGGATTACAGATACGCAGTATTTT. Based on the CDR3 plus reference TRBV15 and TRBJ2-3, the full variable domain is DAMVIQNPRYQVTQFGKPVTLSCSQTLNHNVMYWYQQKSSQAPKLLFHYYDKDFNNEADTPDNFQSRRPNTSFCFLDIRSPGLGDTAMYLCATSRVTSGITDTQYFGPGTRLTVL.